This T cell receptor (beta chain) is drawn from a study of T cells after yellow fever vaccination. Findings and limits, study-wide: A limited proportion of clonotypes was detected within both the CD4 and CD8 compartments.

Universal primer sites and UMIs were introduced during 5'RACE template-switching synthesis of TCR cDNA. TCRdb redid the calling of the 5' RACE reads with MiXCR, one entry per CDR3 protein. The repertoire has approximately 550,000 distinct CDR3 sequences, approximately 21% of them found once; the top ten carry roughly an eighth. The CDR3 has 16 residues. About this clonotype itself: Its specificity is not known.

The TCR sequence derives from a man aged 25 to 40 who received the YFV17D yellow fever vaccine. This chain uses TRBV21-1 with TRBJ1-1; the table's D call of TRBD1 was not tested on the DNA. TRBV21-1 is given as a pseudogene. The sequencing used PBMCs, collected 15 days after the yellow fever booster vaccination. The CDR3 region is CASSKASTGGRTEAFF. The CDR3 bases are TGTGCCAGCAGCAAAGCTTCGACAGGGGGCCGAACTGAAGCTTTCTTT.